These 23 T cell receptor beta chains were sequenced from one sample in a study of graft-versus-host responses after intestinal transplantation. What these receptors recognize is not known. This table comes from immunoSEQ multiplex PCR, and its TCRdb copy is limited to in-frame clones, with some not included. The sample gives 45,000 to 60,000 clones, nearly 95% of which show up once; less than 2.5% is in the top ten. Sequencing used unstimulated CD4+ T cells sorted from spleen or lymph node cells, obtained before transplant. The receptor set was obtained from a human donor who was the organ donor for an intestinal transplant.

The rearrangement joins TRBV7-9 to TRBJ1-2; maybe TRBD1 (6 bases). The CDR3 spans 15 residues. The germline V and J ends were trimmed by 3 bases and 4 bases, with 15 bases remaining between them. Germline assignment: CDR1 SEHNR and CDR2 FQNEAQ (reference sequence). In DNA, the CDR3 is TGTGCCAGCAGCTTTTCCCCCGGGGGCAGCTATGGCTACACCTTC. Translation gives CASSFSPGGSYGYTF. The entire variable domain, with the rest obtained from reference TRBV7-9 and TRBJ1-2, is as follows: DTGVSQNPRHKITKRGQNVTFRCDPISEHNRLYWYRQTLGQGPEFLTYFQNEAQLEKSRLLSDRFSAERPKGSFSTLEIQRTEQGDSAMYLCASSFSPGGSYGYTFGSGTRLTVV.

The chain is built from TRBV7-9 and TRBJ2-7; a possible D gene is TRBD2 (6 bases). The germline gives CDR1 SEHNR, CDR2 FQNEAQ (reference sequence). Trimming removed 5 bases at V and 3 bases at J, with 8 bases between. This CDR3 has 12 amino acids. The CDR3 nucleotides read TGTGCCAGCAGCCGGACTATCTACGAGCAGTACTTC. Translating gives CASSRTIYEQYF.

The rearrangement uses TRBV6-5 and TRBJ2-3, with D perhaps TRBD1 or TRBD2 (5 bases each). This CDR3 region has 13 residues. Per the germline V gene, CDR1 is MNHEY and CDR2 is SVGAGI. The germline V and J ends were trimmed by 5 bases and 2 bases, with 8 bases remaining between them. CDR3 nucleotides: TGTGCCAGCAGTCGAGGGGTCACAGATACGCAGTATTTT. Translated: CASSRGVTDTQYF.

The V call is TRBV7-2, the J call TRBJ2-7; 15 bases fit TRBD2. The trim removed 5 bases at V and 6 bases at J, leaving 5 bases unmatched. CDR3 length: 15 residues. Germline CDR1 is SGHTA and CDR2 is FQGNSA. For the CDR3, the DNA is TGTGCCAGCAGCCGGCCGGGACTAGCGGGAGGCGAGCAGTACTTC. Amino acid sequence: CASSRPGLAGGEQYF.

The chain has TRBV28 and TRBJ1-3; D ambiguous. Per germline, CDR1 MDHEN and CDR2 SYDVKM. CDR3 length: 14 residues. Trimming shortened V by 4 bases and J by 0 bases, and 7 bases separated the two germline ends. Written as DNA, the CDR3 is TGTGCCAGCAGTTCCCCTAGCTCTGGAAACACCATATATTTT. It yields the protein CASSSPSSGNTIYF.

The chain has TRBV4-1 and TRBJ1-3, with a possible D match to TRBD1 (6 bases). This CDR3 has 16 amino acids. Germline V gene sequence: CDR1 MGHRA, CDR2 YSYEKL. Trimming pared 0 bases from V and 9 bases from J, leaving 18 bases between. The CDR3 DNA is TGCGCCAGCAGCCAAGATCCGGGGAGACAGGTTTCCACCATATATTTT. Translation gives CASSQDPGRQVSTIYF.

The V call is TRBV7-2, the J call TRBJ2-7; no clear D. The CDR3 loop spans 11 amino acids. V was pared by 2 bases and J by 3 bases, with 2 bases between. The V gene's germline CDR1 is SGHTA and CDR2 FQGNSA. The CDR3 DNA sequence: TGTGCCAGCAGCTTATTCTACGAGCAGTACTTC. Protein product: CASSLFYEQYF.

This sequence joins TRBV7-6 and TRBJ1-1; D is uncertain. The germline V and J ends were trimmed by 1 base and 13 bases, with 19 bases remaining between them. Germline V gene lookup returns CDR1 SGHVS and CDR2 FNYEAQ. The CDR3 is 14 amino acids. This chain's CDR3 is CASSLEGQRAAVFF. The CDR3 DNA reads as TGTGCCAGCAGCTTAGAAGGCCAAAGGGCCGCAGTTTTCTTT.

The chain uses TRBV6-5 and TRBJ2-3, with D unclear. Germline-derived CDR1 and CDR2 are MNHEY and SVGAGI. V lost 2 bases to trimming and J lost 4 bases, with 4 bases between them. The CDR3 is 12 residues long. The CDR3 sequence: CASSYLPDTQYF. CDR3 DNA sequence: TGTGCCAGCAGTTACCTCCCAGATACGCAGTATTTT.

CDR3 sequence: CASSYYNEQFF. DNA of the CDR3: TGTGCCAGCAGCTACTACAATGAGCAGTTCTTC. The V call is TRBV11-2, the J call TRBJ2-1, with no clear D. The V gene lost 4 bases and the J gene lost 3 bases, with 1 base spanning the gap. The CDR3 runs to 11 residues. The germline V gene encodes CDR1 SGHAT and CDR2 FQNNGV.

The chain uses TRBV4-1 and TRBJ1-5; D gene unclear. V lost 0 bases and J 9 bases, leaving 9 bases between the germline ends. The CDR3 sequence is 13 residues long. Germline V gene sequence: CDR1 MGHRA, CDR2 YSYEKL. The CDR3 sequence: CASSQDGLGPQHF. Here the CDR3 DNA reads TGCGCCAGCAGCCAAGACGGTCTGGGGCCCCAGCATTTT.

CDR3 coding DNA: TGCGCCAGCAGCCCTGCCGTTGGATATGGCTACACCTTC. It yields the protein CASSPAVGYGYTF. This chain connects TRBV5-1 to TRBJ1-2; D is unresolved. With 4 bases removed from V and 5 bases from J, the gap between germline ends came to 12 bases. Per the germline V gene, CDR1 is SGHRS and CDR2 is YFSETQ. The CDR3 contains 13 residues.

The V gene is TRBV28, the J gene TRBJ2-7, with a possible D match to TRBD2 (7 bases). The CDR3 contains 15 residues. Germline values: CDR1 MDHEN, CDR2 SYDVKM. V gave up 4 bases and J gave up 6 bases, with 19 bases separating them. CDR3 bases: TGTGCCAGCAGTTGGCTGGGGGGCGGGAGAGGCGAGCAGTACTTC. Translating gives CASSWLGGGRGEQYF.

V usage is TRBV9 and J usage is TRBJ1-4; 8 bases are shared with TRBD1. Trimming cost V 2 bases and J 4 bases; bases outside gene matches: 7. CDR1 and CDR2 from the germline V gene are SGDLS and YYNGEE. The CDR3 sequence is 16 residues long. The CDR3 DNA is TGTGCCAGCAGCGTGTCCGACAGGGGCGATAATGAAAAACTGTTTTTT. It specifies CASSVSDRGDNEKLFF. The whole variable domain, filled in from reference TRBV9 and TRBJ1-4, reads DSGVTQTPKHLITATGQRVTLRCSPRSGDLSVYWYQQSLDQGLQFLIQYYNGEERAKGNILERFSAQQFPDLHSELNLSSLELGDSALYFCASSVSDRGDNEKLFFGSGTQLSVL.

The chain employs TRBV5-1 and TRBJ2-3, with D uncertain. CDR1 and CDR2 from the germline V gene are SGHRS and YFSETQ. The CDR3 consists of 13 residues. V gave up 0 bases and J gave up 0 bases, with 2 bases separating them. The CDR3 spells CASSLDSTDTQYF. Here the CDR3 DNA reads TGCGCCAGCAGCTTGGACAGCACAGATACGCAGTATTTT.

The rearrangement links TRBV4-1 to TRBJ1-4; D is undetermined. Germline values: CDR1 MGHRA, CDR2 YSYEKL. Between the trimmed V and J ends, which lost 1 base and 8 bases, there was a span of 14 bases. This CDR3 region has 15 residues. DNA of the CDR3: TGCGCCAGCAGCCAAGTCGGGAGAGACGTCGAAAAACTGTTTTTT. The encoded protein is CASSQVGRDVEKLFF.

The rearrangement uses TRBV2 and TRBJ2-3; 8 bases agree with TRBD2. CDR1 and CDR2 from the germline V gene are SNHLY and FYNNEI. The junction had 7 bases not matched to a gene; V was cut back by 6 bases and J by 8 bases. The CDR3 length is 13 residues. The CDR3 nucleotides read TGTGCCAGCAGAGGGACTAGGGGGAGTACGCAGTATTTT. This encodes CASRGTRGSTQYF.

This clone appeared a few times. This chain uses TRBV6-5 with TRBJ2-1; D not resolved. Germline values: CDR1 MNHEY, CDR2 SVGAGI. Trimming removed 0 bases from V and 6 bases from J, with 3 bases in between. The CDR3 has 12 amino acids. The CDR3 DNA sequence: TGTGCCAGCAGTTACTCGGGCAATGAGCAGTTCTTC. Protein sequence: CASSYSGNEQFF.

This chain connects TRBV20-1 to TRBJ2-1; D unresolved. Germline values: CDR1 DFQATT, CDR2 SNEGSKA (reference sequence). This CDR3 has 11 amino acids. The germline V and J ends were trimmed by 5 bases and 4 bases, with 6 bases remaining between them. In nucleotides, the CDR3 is TGCAGTGCTGGGTCATACAATGAGCAGTTCTTC. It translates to CSAGSYNEQFF.

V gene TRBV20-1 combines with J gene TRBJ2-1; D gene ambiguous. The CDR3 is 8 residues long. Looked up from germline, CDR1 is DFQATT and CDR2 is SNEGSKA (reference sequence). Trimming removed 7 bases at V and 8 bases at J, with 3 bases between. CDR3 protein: CSDDEQFF. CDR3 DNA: TGCAGTGACGATGAGCAGTTCTTC.

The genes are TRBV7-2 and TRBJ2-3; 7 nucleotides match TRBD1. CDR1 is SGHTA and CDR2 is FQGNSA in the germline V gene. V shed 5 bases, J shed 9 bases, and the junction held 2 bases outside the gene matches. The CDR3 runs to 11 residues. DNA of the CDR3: TGTGCCAGCAGCCCGGACAGGACGCAGTATTTT. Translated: CASSPDRTQYF.

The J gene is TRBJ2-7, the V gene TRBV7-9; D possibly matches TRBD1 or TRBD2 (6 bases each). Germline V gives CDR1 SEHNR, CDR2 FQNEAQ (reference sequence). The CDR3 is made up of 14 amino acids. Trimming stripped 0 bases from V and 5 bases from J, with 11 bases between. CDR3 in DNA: TGTGCCAGCAGCTTAGCGGGGGGCGAGGACGAGCAGTACTTC. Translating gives CASSLAGGEDEQYF.

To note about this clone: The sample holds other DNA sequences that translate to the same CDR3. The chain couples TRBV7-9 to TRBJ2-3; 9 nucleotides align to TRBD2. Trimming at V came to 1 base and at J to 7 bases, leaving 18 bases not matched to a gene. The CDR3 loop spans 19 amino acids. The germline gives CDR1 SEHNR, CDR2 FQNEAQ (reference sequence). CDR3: CASSLDGRGAGGRANTQYF. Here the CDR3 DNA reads TGTGCCAGCAGCTTAGACGGGCGAGGGGCAGGCGGGAGGGCAAATACGCAGTATTTT.